This entry lists 18 T cell receptor beta chains sequenced from one sample in a study of shared clonotypes between healthy human individuals. TCRdb's table, derived via immunoSEQ multiplex PCR, lists solely in-frame clones and lacks some. The profile shows some 500,000 clones, approximately 95% of them singletons. The specimen sequenced was naive CD4+ T cells sorted from blood. Subset here: CD45RA+ positively selected. The receptors come from a woman aged 25 to 39 in good health.

The rearrangement uses TRBV30 and TRBJ2-1; no firm D call. Looked up from germline, CDR1 is GTSNPN and CDR2 is SVGIG (reference sequence). V was trimmed by 0 bases and J by 6 bases, leaving 6 bases between them. The CDR3 runs 12 residues. The CDR3 bases are TGTGCCTGGAGTGTCACTTTCAATGAGCAGTTCTTC. It yields the protein CAWSVTFNEQFF.

The gene calls are TRBV25-1 and TRBJ2-7; possible D gene TRBD2, 5 bases. Germline V gene lookup returns CDR1 MGHDK and CDR2 SYGVNS. V shed 7 bases and J shed 2 bases, with 15 bases lying between them. The CDR3 has 14 amino acids. The DNA of the CDR3 is TGTGCCAGCACCGAGAGGGAGTGGCCCTACGAGCAGTACTTC. Protein: CASTEREWPYEQYF.

The rearrangement uses TRBV6-6 and TRBJ1-4; D unclear. The CDR3 sequence is 13 residues long. The germline V gene has CDR1 MNHNY and CDR2 SVGAGI (reference sequence). V lost 2 bases, J lost 4 bases, and 5 bases lay in between. The CDR3 here is CASSYRSNEKLFF. The CDR3 DNA follows: TGTGCCAGCAGTTACCGAAGTAATGAAAAACTGTTTTTT.

The chain links TRBV11-2 to TRBJ2-1; 9 bases fit TRBD1. Germline loops: CDR1 SGHAT, CDR2 FQNNGV. After removal of 1 base from V and 5 bases from J, the junction contained 3 bases not matched to a gene. The CDR3 covers 15 residues. The CDR3 bases are TGTGCCAGCAGCTTAGCGTACAGGGGGCACAATGAGCAGTTCTTC. This translates into CASSLAYRGHNEQFF.

V is TRBV9 and J is TRBJ2-3; D is unresolved. The CDR3 runs to 14 residues. V lost 3 bases to trimming and J lost 6 bases, with 14 bases between them. The germline CDR1 and CDR2 sequences are SGDLS and YYNGEE. The chain's CDR3 is CASSGSGVWDTQYF. The CDR3 bases are TGTGCCAGCAGCGGTAGTGGGGTGTGGGATACGCAGTATTTT.

This chain connects TRBV30 to TRBJ1-4, with D maybe TRBD1 (5 bases). V was shortened by 1 base and J by 2 bases, with 11 bases between the two germline ends. Germline V CDR1 and CDR2: GTSNPN, SVGIG (reference sequence). There are 15 residues in the CDR3. CDR3 amino acids: CAWSEIGGTNEKLFF. The CDR3 nucleotides are TGTGCCTGGAGTGAAATTGGGGGGACTAATGAAAAACTGTTTTTT.

The chain is built from TRBV5-1 and TRBJ2-5; 8 bases match TRBD2. Losses at the gene ends were 2 bases for V and 6 bases for J; bases not matched to a gene: 6. CDR3 size: 14 residues. Germline V gives CDR1 SGHRS, CDR2 YFSETQ. CDR3 amino acids: CASSLAGAGKTQYF. The CDR3 region has the DNA TGCGCCAGCAGCTTAGCGGGAGCGGGGAAGACCCAGTACTTC.

The chain couples TRBV5-1 to TRBJ2-5; D gene ambiguous. This CDR3 contains 13 residues. Germline V lookup: CDR1 SGHRS, CDR2 YFSETQ. Trimming stripped 8 bases from V and 2 bases from J, with 13 bases between. CDR3 loop: CASFQRSQETQYF. CDR3 coding DNA: TGCGCCAGTTTTCAGCGCTCGCAAGAGACCCAGTACTTC.

V is TRBV6-1 and J is TRBJ2-7; D gene uncertain. Per the germline V gene, CDR1 is MNHNS and CDR2 is SASEGT. Trimming removed 3 bases from V and 4 bases from J, with 7 bases in between. The length of the CDR3 is 12 residues. CDR3 loop: CASSDMTYEQYF. DNA of the CDR3: TGTGCCAGCAGTGACATGACGTACGAGCAGTACTTC.

The V call is TRBV19, the J call TRBJ2-7, with D possibly TRBD2 on 6 matching bases. Germline lookup yields CDR1 LNHDA and CDR2 SQIVND (reference sequence). V was clipped by 3 bases and J by 3 bases, with 12 bases between them. This CDR3 is 14 amino acids long. The CDR3: CASSISGRDYEQYF. The CDR3 region has the DNA TGTGCCAGTAGTATCAGCGGGCGAGACTACGAGCAGTACTTC.

The chain recombines TRBV2 with TRBJ2-5, with 10 bases fitting TRBD2. Germline V gene data show CDR1 as SNHLY and CDR2 as FYNNEI. With V trimmed by 4 bases and J by 4 bases, 12 bases remained unmatched. The CDR3 is made up of 17 amino acids. CDR3 loop: CASSGVAGGWGGETQYF. CDR3 DNA: TGTGCCAGCAGTGGGGTAGCGGGAGGTTGGGGCGGAGAGACCCAGTACTTC. The whole variable domain, remainder taken from reference TRBV2 and TRBJ2-5, is EPEVTQTPSHQVTQMGQEVILRCVPISNHLYFYWYRQILGQKVEFLVSFYNNEISEKSEIFDDQFSVERPDGSNFTLKIRSTKLEDSAMYFCASSGVAGGWGGETQYFGPGTRLLVL.

V is TRBV2 and J is TRBJ1-5; unclear D gene. This CDR3 has 13 amino acids. Per the germline V gene, CDR1 is SNHLY and CDR2 is FYNNEI. V was shortened by 3 bases and J by 9 bases, with 12 bases between the two germline ends. The CDR3 sequence is CASSEGPLGPQHF. DNA of the CDR3: TGTGCCAGCAGTGAGGGCCCCTTGGGGCCCCAGCATTTT. The variable domain in full, completed from reference TRBV2 and TRBJ1-5, reads EPEVTQTPSHQVTQMGQEVILRCVPISNHLYFYWYRQILGQKVEFLVSFYNNEISEKSEIFDDQFSVERPDGSNFTLKIRSTKLEDSAMYFCASSEGPLGPQHFGDGTRLSIL.

A single count supports this clone. This rearrangement joins TRBV6-5 to TRBJ2-1, with 8 bases lining up with TRBD2. V lost 0 bases, J lost 8 bases, and 9 bases stayed unmatched. The germline V gene encodes CDR1 MNHEY and CDR2 SVGAGI. The CDR3 runs to 16 residues. DNA for the CDR3: TGTGCCAGCAGTTACTCCGGGGGGGAGGGGTTCGATGAGCAGTTCTTC. Translation: CASSYSGGEGFDEQFF.

This sequence joins TRBV7-2 and TRBJ1-2; D gene uncertain. Deletions cut 5 bases from V and 3 bases from J, with 19 bases between. Germline CDR1 reads SGHTA; CDR2 reads FQGNSA. The CDR3 sequence is 16 residues long. Written as DNA, the CDR3 is TGTGCCAGCAGCCTTTCCGCGACCAGCCTTGACTATGGCTACACCTTC. Protein product: CASSLSATSLDYGYTF. Full variable domain (rest looked up from reference TRBV7-2 and TRBJ1-2): GAGVSQSPSNKVTEKGKDVELRCDPISGHTALYWYRQSLGQGLEFLIYFQGNSAPDKSGLPSDRFSAERTGGSVSTLTIQRTQQEDSAVYLCASSLSATSLDYGYTFGSGTRLTVV.

The chain carries TRBV5-1 and TRBJ2-3; 10 bases fit TRBD1. CDR1 is SGHRS and CDR2 is YFSETQ in the germline V gene. V lost 2 bases, J lost 5 bases, and 8 bases stayed unmatched. This CDR3 is built from 16 residues. The CDR3 DNA reads TGCGCCAGCAGCTTCCGAGGGACAGGGGCCAGAGATACGCAGTATTTT. Residues: CASSFRGTGARDTQYF.

V gene TRBV28 combines with J gene TRBJ2-6; tentatively, D is TRBD1 (6 bases). The CDR3 loop spans 15 amino acids. Trimming removed 6 bases at V and 1 base at J, with 10 bases between. Germline-derived CDR1 and CDR2 are MDHEN and SYDVKM. The CDR3 region has the DNA TGTGCCAGCAGAACCACAGGGTCTGGGGCCAACGTCCTGACTTTC. Encoded protein: CASRTTGSGANVLTF.

The V and J genes are TRBV4-2 and TRBJ2-7; tentative D call: TRBD2 (6 bases). This CDR3 has 15 amino acids. Germline CDR1 and CDR2: LGHNA and YNFKEQ. Trimming took off 0 bases at V and 2 bases at J, with 11 bases between the two ends. CDR3: CASSQDQDYAYEQYF. DNA for the CDR3: TGTGCCAGCAGCCAAGATCAGGACTACGCCTACGAGCAGTACTTC.

V usage is TRBV7-6 and J usage is TRBJ2-5, with D tentatively TRBD1 or TRBD2 (6 bases each). Per the germline V gene, CDR1 is SGHVS and CDR2 is FNYEAQ. The CDR3 is made up of 14 amino acids. V lost 5 bases, J lost 5 bases, and 15 bases lay in between. In nucleotides, the CDR3 is TGTGCCAGCAGCAAAGGGGGGCGCTGGGAGACCCAGTACTTC. Amino acids: CASSKGGRWETQYF.